The clone carrying this TCR beta chain was found a few times. Germline CDR1 reads MDHEN; CDR2 reads SYDVKM. V was pared by 5 bases and J by 2 bases, with 6 bases of the junction left unmatched. The CDR3 extends over 14 amino acids. This entry is derived from a study of blood T cell repertoires in COVID-19. On the study more broadly: From the United States, Italy and Spain came samples of acute and convalescent COVID-19. The analysed material was cDNA or gDNA that came from T cells, B-cell-depleted T cells, or PBMCs.

How the authors handled the data: Reference gene primers were amplified, and this amplification served to estimate nucleated cell counts. Method: immunoSEQ multiplex PCR; TCRdb's copy keeps in-frame clones and lacks some. V, J and clone size are taken as reported in that table, and D and trimming were inferred from the DNA itself. The sample contains roughly 500,000 clones, roughly 87% of which appear only once. The sequenced sample consisted of peripheral blood. This receptor was identified in a man aged 18 to 35 with COVID-19, enrolled during active disease. The rearrangement uses TRBV28 and TRBJ2-7; 7 bases line up with TRBD2. The CDR3 DNA sequence: TGTGCCAGCAGTACGGGACTACCCACCTACGAGCAGTACTTC. Its translation is CASSTGLPTYEQYF.